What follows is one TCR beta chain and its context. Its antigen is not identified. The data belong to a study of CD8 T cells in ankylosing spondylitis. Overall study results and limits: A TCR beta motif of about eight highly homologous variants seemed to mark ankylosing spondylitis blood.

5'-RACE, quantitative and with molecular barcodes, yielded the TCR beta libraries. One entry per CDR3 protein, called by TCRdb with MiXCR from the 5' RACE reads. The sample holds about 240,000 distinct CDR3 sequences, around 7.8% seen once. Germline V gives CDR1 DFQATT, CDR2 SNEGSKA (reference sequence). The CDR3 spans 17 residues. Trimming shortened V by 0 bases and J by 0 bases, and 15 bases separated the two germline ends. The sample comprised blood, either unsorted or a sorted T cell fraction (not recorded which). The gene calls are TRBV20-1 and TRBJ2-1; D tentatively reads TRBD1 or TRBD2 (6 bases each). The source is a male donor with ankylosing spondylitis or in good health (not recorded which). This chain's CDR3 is CSARESRGLSSYNEQFF. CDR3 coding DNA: TGCAGTGCTAGAGAATCCCGGGGGCTTAGCTCCTACAATGAGCAGTTCTTC.